A selection of T cell receptor beta chains follows, all from one sample in a study of shared clonotypes between healthy human individuals. Profiling relied on immunoSEQ multiplex PCR, and the TCRdb table lists in-frame clones only, not all of them. The data contain some 1 million clones, more than 60% of them singletons. Sequenced sample: memory CD4+ T cells sorted from blood. These receptor sequences come from a man younger than 35 in good health. The CDR3 runs from the conserved cysteine through the conserved F or W. Fields, in order: D gene, J gene, V gene, clone size, CDR3 protein, CDR3 DNA. D genes are given only for firm matches. Size is omitted from some rows. Given values are once, few, many or a class for expanded clones.

>TRBD2|TRBJ2-7|TRBV29-1|.
CSASGTSGGSSYEQYF
TGCAGCGCGTCCGGGACTAGCGGGGGAAGCTCCTACGAGCAGTACTTC
>.|TRBJ2-5|TRBV5-1|.
CASSRTPGDSETQYF
TGCGCCAGCAGCCGGACACCCGGGGATTCGGAGACCCAGTACTTC
>TRBD2|TRBJ2-7|TRBV7-9|.
CASLPTGGDEQYF
TGTGCCAGTTTGCCTACCGGGGGGGACGAGCAGTACTTC
>TRBD2|TRBJ2-7|TRBV5-1|.
CASSPGTSVKDEQYF
TGCGCCAGCAGCCCCGGGACTAGCGTTAAAGACGAGCAGTACTTC
>.|TRBJ2-7|TRBV2|few
CASRGPPAYEQYF
TGTGCCAGCAGGGGGCCCCCAGCCTACGAGCAGTACTTC
>.|TRBJ2-7|TRBV6-5|.
CASSPPASPGQYF
TGTGCCAGCAGCCCTCCCGCCTCCCCCGGGCAGTACTTC
>TRBD1|TRBJ1-5|TRBV7-8|.
CASSPQDRENQPQHF
TGTGCCAGCAGCCCCCAGGACAGGGAAAATCAGCCCCAGCATTTT
>TRBD2|TRBJ2-3|TRBV5-1|.
CASSLSLAGPDTQYF
TGCGCCAGCAGCTTGAGTCTAGCGGGCCCAGATACGCAGTATTTT
>.|TRBJ1-1|TRBV29-1|few
CSVKEDSRNTEAFF
TGCAGCGTTAAGGAGGACAGTCGGAACACTGAAGCTTTCTTT
>TRBD1|TRBJ1-5|TRBV5-1|many
CASSPGTGGSQPQHF
TGCGCCAGCAGCCCAGGGACAGGGGGTTCTCAGCCCCAGCATTTT
>.|TRBJ2-4|TRBV6-5|.
CASSEGIAKNIQYF
TGTGCCAGCAGTGAGGGTATAGCCAAAAACATTCAGTACTTC
>.|TRBJ1-2|TRBV9|.
CASSAETRGSNYGYTF
TGTGCCAGCAGCGCTGAGACGAGGGGCTCAAACTATGGCTACACCTTC
>.|TRBJ2-5|TRBV5-1|.
CASSSTSQETQYF
TGCGCCAGCAGCTCCACTAGTCAAGAGACCCAGTACTTC
>.|TRBJ2-5|TRBV18|.
CASSPPRRGQETQYF
TGTGCCAGCTCACCACCCCGGAGGGGTCAAGAGACCCAGTACTTC
>TRBD2|TRBJ2-7|TRBV6-6|.
CASSSTSGASYEQYF
TGTGCCAGCAGTTCCACTAGCGGGGCCTCCTACGAGCAGTACTTC
>TRBD2|TRBJ2-1|TRBV7-2|.
CASSPGTSNEQFF
TGTGCCAGCAGCCCCGGGACTAGCAATGAGCAGTTCTTC
>TRBD1|TRBJ1-3|TRBV6-1|once
CASSRQGVKGNTIYF
TGTGCCAGCAGTAGACAGGGCGTGAAAGGAAACACCATATATTTT
>.|TRBJ2-4|TRBV11-2|.
CASSSTWSFENIQYF
TGTGCCAGCAGCTCAACATGGAGTTTCGAGAACATTCAGTACTTC
>.|TRBJ2-4|TRBV7-2|.
CASSPNKNIQYF
TGTGCCAGCAGCCCGAATAAAAACATTCAGTACTTC
>.|TRBJ2-3|TRBV5-4|.
CASSFKKGTDTQYF
TGTGCCAGCAGCTTTAAGAAGGGCACAGATACGCAGTATTTT